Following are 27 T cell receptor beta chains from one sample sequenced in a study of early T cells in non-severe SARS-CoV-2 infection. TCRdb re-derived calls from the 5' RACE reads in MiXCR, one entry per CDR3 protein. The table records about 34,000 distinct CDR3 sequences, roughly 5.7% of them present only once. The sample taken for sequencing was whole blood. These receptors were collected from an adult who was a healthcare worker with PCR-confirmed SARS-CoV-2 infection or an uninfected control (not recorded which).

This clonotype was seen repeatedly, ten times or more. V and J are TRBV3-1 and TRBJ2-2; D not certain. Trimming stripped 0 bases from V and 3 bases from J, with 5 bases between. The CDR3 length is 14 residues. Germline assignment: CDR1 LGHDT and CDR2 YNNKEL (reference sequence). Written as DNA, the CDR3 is TGTGCCAGCAGCCAAGATCCTCACACCGGGGAGCTGTTTTTT. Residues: CASSQDPHTGELFF. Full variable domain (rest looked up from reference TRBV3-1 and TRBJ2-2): DTAVSQTPKYLVTQMGNDKSIKCEQNLGHDTMYWYKQDSKKFLKIMFSYNNKELIINETVPNRFSPKSPDKAHLNLHINSLELGDSAVYFCASSQDPHTGELFFGEGSRLTVL.

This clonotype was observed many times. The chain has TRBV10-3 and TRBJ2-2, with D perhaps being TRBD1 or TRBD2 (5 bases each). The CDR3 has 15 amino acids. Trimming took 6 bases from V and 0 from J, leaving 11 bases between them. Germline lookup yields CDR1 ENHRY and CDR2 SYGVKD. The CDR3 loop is CAIRTGTANTGELFF. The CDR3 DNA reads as TGTGCCATCAGGACCGGGACGGCGAACACCGGGGAGCTGTTTTTT.

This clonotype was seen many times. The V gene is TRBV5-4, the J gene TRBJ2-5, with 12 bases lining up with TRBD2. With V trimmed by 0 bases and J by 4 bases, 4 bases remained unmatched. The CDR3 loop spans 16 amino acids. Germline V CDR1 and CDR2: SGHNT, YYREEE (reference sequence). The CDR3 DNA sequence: TGTGCCAGCAGCTTGGGGGGGACTAGCGGGCGAGAGACCCAGTACTTC. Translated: CASSLGGTSGRETQYF.

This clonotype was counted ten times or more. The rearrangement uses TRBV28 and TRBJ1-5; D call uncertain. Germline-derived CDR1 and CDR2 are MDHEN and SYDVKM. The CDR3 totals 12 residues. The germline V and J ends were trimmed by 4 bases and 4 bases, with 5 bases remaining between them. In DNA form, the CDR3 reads TGTGCCAGCAGTTCGCTAAATCAGCCCCAGCATTTT. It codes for CASSSLNQPQHF. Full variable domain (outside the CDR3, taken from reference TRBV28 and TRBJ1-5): DVKVTQSSRYLVKRTGEKVFLECVQDMDHENMFWYRQDPGLGLRLIYFSYDVKMKEKGDIPEGYSVSREKKERFSLILESASTNQTSMYLCASSSLNQPQHFGDGTRLSIL.

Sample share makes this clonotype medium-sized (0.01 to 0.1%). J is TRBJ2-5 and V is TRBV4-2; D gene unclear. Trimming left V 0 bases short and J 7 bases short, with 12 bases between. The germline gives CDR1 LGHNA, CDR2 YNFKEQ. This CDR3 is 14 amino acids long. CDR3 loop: CASSQEHGKRTQYF. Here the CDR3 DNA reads TGTGCCAGCAGCCAAGAACACGGTAAACGGACCCAGTACTTC.

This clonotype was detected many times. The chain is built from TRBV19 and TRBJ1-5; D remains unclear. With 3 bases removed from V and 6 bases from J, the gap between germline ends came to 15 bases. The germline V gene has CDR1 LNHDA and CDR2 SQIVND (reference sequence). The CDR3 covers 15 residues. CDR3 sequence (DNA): TGTGCCAGTAGTATTACCGGATCATGGGCTCAGCCCCAGCATTTT. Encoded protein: CASSITGSWAQPQHF.

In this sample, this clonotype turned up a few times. The CDR3: CASSPGRSSYEQYF. Here the CDR3 DNA reads TGTGCCAGCTCACCAGGCCGGAGCTCCTACGAGCAGTACTTC. The J gene is TRBJ2-7, the V gene TRBV18; D uncertain. Germline-derived CDR1 and CDR2 are KGHSH and LQKENI. This CDR3 is 14 amino acids long. Trimming stripped 2 bases from V and 0 bases from J, with 8 bases between.

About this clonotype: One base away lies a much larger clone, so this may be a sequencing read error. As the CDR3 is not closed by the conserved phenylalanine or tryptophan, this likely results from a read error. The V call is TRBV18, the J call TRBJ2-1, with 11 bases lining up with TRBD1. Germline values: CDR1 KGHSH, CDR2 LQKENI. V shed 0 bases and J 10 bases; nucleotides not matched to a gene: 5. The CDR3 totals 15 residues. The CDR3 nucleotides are TGTGCCAGCTCACCACCGGGACAGGGGGGGCAAGAGCAGTTCTCC. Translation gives CASSPPGQGGQEQFS.

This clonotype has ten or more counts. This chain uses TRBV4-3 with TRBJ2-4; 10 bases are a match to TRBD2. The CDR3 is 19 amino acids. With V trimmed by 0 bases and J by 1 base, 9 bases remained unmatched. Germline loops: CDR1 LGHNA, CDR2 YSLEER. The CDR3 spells CASSQEIGLAVLAKNIQYF. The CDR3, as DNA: TGCGCCAGCAGCCAAGAAATCGGACTAGCGGTTCTCGCCAAAAACATTCAGTACTTC.

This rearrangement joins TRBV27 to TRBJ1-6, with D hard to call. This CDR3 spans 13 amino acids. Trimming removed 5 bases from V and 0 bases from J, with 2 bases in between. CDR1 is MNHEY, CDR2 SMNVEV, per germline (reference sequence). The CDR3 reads CASSGSYNSPLHF. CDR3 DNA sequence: TGTGCCAGCAGTGGCTCCTATAATTCACCCCTCCACTTT.

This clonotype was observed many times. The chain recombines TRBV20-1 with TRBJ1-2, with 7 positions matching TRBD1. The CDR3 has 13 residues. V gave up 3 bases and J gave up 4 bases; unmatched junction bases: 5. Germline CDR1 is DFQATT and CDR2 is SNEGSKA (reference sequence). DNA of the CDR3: TGCAGTGCTAGTATCACAGGGGCCTATGGCTACACCTTC. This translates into CSASITGAYGYTF.

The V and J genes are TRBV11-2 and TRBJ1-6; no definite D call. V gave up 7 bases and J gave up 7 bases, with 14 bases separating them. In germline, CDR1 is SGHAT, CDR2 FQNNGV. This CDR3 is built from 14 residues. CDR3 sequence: CASTLRNENSPLHF. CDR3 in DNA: TGTGCCAGCACCCTCAGGAACGAAAATTCACCCCTCCACTTT.

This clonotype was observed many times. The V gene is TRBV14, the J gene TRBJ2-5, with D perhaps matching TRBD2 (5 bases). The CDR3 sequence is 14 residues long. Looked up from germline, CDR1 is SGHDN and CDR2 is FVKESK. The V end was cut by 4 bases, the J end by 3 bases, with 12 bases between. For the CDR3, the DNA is TGTGCCAGCAGCCTGTGGCTCGGGGAAGAGACCCAGTACTTC. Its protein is CASSLWLGEETQYF.

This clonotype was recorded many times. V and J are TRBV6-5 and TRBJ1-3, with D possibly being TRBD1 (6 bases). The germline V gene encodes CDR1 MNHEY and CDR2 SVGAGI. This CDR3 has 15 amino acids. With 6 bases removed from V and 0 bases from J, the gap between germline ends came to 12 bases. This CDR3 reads CASRGDRSSGNTIYF. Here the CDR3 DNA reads TGTGCCAGCAGGGGAGACAGGAGCTCTGGAAACACCATATATTTT.

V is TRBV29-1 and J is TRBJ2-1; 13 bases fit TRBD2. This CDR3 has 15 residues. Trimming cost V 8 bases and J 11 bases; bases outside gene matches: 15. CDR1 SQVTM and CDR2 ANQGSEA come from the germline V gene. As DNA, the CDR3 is TGCAGCTCCGCCCTTCCCGGGACTAGCGGGGTTCAGCAGTTCTTC. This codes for CSSALPGTSGVQQFF.

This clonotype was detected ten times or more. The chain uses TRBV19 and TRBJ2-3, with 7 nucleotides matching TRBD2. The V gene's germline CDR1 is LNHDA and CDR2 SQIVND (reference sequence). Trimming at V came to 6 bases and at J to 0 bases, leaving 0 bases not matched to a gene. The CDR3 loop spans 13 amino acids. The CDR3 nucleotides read TGTGCCAGTAGAGCGGGGAGCACAGATACGCAGTATTTT. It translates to CASRAGSTDTQYF.

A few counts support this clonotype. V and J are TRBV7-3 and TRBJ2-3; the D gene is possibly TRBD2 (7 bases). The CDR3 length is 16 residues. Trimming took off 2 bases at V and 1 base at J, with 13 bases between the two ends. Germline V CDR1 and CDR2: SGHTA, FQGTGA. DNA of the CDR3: TGTGCCAGCAGCTTAGGGGGGGCGGTTGGCACAGATACGCAGTATTTT. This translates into CASSLGGAVGTDTQYF.

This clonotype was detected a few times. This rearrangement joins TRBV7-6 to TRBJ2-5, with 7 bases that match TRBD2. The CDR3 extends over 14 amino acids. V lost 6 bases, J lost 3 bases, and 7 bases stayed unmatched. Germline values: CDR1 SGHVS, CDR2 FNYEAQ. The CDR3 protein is CASSPWTREETQYF. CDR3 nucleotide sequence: TGTGCCAGCAGTCCCTGGACTAGGGAAGAGACCCAGTACTTC.

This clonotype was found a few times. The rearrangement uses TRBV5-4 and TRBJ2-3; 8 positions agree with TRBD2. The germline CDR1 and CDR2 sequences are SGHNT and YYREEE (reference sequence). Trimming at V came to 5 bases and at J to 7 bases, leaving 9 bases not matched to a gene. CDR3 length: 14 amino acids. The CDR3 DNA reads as TGTGCCAGCAGTTCTCTAGCGGGTCAAAATACGCAGTATTTT. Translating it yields CASSSLAGQNTQYF.

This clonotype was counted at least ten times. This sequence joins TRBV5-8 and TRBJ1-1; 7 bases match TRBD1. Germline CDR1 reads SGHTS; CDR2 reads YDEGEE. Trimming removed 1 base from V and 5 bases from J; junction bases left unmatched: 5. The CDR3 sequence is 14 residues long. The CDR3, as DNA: TGTGCCAGCAGCTTGTACAGGGGTGGTACTGAAGCTTTCTTT. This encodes CASSLYRGGTEAFF.

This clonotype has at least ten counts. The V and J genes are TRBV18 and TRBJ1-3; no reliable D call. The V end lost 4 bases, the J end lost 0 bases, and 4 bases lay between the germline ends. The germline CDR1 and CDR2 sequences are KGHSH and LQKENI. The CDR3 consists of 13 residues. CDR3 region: CASSRGSGNTIYF. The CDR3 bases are TGTGCCAGCTCACGAGGCTCTGGAAACACCATATATTTT.

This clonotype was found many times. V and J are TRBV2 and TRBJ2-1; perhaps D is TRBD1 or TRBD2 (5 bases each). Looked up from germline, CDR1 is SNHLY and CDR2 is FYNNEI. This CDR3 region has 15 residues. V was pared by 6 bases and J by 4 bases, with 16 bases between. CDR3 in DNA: TGTGCCAGCAGGGACCCCGGGGCCGGTTACAATGAGCAGTTCTTC. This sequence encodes CASRDPGAGYNEQFF.

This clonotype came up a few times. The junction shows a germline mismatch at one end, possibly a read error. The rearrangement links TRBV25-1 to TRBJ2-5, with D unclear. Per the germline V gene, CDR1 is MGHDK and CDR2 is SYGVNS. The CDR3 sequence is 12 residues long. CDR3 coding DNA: TGTGCCAGCAGTGAACCCCCAGAGGCCCAGTACTTC. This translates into CASSEPPEAQYF.

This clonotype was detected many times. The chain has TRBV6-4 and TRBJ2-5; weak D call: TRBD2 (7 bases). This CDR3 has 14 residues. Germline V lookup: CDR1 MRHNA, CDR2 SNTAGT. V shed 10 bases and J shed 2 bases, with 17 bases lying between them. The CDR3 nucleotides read TGTGCCATCCCTACGGGGGGCCAACAAGAGACCCAGTACTTC. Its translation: CAIPTGGQQETQYF.

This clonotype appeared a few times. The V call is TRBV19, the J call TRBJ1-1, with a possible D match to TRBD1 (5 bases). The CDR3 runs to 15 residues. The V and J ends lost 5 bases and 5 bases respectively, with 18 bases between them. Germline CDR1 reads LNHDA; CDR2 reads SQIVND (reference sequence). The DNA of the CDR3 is TGTGCCAGTAGTCCCCGACGGGGCTACGAGACTGAAGCTTTCTTT. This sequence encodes CASSPRRGYETEAFF.

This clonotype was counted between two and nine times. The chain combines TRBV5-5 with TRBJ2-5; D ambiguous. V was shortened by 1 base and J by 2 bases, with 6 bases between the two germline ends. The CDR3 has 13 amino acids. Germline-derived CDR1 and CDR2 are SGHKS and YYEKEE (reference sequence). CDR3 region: CASSLLGQETQYF. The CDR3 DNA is TGTGCCAGCAGCTTGCTAGGGCAAGAGACCCAGTACTTC. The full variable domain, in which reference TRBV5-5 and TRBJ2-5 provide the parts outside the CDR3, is DAGVTQSPTHLIKTRGQQVTLRCSPISGHKSVSWYQQVLGQGPQFIFQYYEKEERGRGNFPDRFSARQFPNYSSELNVNALLLGDSALYLCASSLLGQETQYFGPGTRLLVL.

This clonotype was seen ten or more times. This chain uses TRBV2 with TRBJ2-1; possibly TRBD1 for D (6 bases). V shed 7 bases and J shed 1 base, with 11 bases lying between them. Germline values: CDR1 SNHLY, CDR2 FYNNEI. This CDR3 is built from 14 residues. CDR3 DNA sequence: TGTGCCAGCATCCAGGGGTCTTCCTACAATGAGCAGTTCTTC. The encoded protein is CASIQGSSYNEQFF.